Following are 8 T cell receptor beta chains from one sample sequenced in a study of blood T cell repertoires in COVID-19. Produced via immunoSEQ multiplex PCR; TCRdb's table is partial and in-frame only. The data show hundreds of thousands of clones, with 89% seen just once and around 1.3% held by the top ten. The sequenced sample was peripheral blood. These receptors were taken from a man aged 35-49 years with acute or convalescent COVID-19.

The chain is built from TRBV7-2 and TRBJ2-3; D is ambiguous. Germline values: CDR1 SGHTA, CDR2 FQGNSA. This CDR3 is built from 14 residues. Trimming shortened V by 4 bases and J by 2 bases, and 10 bases separated the two germline ends. The CDR3 loop is CASSSSLNTDTQYF. The DNA for the CDR3 is TGTGCCAGCAGCTCGAGTCTTAACACAGATACGCAGTATTTT.

The V and J genes are TRBV29-1 and TRBJ2-1, with D possibly matching TRBD1 (5 bases). The V gene lost 3 bases and the J gene lost 4 bases, with 13 bases spanning the gap. CDR1 is SQVTM, CDR2 ANQGSEA, per germline. This CDR3 region has 14 residues. Here the CDR3 reads CSVESRAWYNEQFF. CDR3 DNA: TGCAGCGTTGAGAGCAGGGCATGGTACAATGAGCAGTTCTTC.

The V call is TRBV18, the J call TRBJ1-1; D ambiguous. The length of the CDR3 is 15 residues. CDR1 is KGHSH, CDR2 LQKENI, per germline. Trimming took 0 bases from V and 3 from J, leaving 11 bases between them. The CDR3 here is CASSPPTGWDTEAFF. The DNA of the CDR3 is TGTGCCAGCTCACCACCGACTGGGTGGGACACTGAAGCTTTCTTT.

This clone showed up just once. The V gene is TRBV7-3, the J gene TRBJ1-1; TRBD1 aligns across 9 bases. J gave up 1 base and V 4 bases, and 7 bases lay outside the gene matches. CDR1 is SGHTA, CDR2 FQGTGA, per germline. CDR3 length: 16 residues. The CDR3, as DNA: TGTGCCAGCAGCTACGGACAGGGGTATTGGAACACTGAAGCTTTCTTT. Translating gives CASSYGQGYWNTEAFF.

This clone was picked up one time. This chain links TRBV3-1 (or the pseudogene TRBV3-2) with TRBJ1-1; no firm D call. The CDR3 totals 13 residues. V dropped 3 bases and J dropped 3 bases, with 8 bases sitting between them. CDR1 is LGHDT, CDR2 YNNKEL, per germline (reference sequence). The CDR3 here is CASSQGIHTEAFF. The CDR3 DNA is TGTGCCAGCAGCCAGGGCATACACACTGAAGCTTTCTTT.

The count of this clone is one. The gene calls are TRBV19 and TRBJ1-2, with D tentatively TRBD1 (6 bases). Per the germline V gene, CDR1 is LNHDA and CDR2 is SQIVND (reference sequence). V lost 7 bases, J lost 6 bases, and 15 bases lay in between. There are 13 residues in the CDR3. CDR3 sequence: CASKGDTSDGYTF. CDR3 nucleotide sequence: TGTGCCAGTAAAGGGGACACAAGCGATGGCTACACCTTC. The full variable domain, its missing parts supplied by reference TRBV19 and TRBJ1-2, is DGGITQSPKYLFRKEGQNVTLSCEQNLNHDAMYWYRQDPGQGLRLIYYSQIVNDFQKGDIAEGYSVSREKKESFPLTVTSAQKNPTAFYLCASKGDTSDGYTFGSGTRLTVV.

The chain couples TRBV14 to TRBJ2-7, with 7 nucleotides matching TRBD1. CDR1 SGHDN and CDR2 FVKESK come from the germline V gene. J lost 1 base, V lost 5 bases, and 8 bases had no gene match. The CDR3 contains 15 residues. In DNA form, the CDR3 reads TGTGCCAGCAGCGAGCGACAGGGTCCTTCCTACGAGCAGTACTTC. Protein product: CASSERQGPSYEQYF.

This chain connects TRBV19 to TRBJ2-3; 9 bases are a match to TRBD1. The CDR3 has 16 residues. Per the germline V gene, CDR1 is LNHDA and CDR2 is SQIVND (reference sequence). Trimming removed 4 bases from V and 4 bases from J; junction bases left unmatched: 9. The CDR3 sequence is CASSTDLTGGADTQYF. For the CDR3, the DNA is TGTGCCAGTAGTACCGATTTAACAGGGGGCGCAGATACGCAGTATTTT. The whole variable domain, filled in from reference TRBV19 and TRBJ2-3, reads DGGITQSPKYLFRKEGQNVTLSCEQNLNHDAMYWYRQDPGQGLRLIYYSQIVNDFQKGDIAEGYSVSREKKESFPLTVTSAQKNPTAFYLCASSTDLTGGADTQYFGPGTRLTVL.